This record looks at one T cell receptor (beta chain) sequence and its context. These data originate in a study of blood T cell repertoires in COVID-19. The CDR3 runs 13 residues. Germline trimming cut 5 bases from V and 5 bases from J; bases unmatched to any gene: 3. Germline V gene sequence: CDR1 LNHDA, CDR2 SQIVND (reference sequence). Original methodology: Estimation of nucleated cell counts relied on the amplification of reference gene primers. Repertoires were generated with immunoSEQ multiplex PCR, while TCRdb's copy carries only in-frame clones and drops some. V, J and clone size were drawn from that table, and D and trimming were deduced from the DNA. In the table there are around 130,000 clones, roughly 90% of which are singletons.

The gene calls are TRBV19 and TRBJ1-3, with TRBD1 matching 7 bases. Sequencing was carried out using peripheral blood. This sequence originates from a man aged 70-80 years with active COVID-19. CDR3 protein: CASSPGQRNTIYF. DNA for the CDR3: TGTGCCAGTAGTCCGGGACAGCGAAACACCATATATTTT.